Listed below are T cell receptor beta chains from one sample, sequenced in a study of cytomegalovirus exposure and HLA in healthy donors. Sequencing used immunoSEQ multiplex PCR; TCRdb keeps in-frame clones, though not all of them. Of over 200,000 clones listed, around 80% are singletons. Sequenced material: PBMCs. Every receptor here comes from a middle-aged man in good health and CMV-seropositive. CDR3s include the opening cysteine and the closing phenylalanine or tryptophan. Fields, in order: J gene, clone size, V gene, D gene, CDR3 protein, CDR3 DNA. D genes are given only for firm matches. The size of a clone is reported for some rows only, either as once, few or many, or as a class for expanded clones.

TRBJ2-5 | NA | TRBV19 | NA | CASEGGDQETQYF | TGTGCCTCAGAGGGCGGGGACCAAGAGACCCAGTACTTC
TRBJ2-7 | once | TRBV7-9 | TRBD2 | CASSSTMGGPGEQYF | TGTGCCAGCAGCTCCACGATGGGAGGGCCGGGGGAGCAGTACTTC
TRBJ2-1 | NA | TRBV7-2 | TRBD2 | CASNRWGRDEYEQFF | TGTGCCAGCAACAGGTGGGGGAGGGACGAATATGAGCAGTTCTTC
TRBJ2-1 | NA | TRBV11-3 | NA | CASSLLGTSMNEQFF | TGTGCCAGCAGCTTACTTGGGACAAGTATGAATGAGCAGTTCTTC
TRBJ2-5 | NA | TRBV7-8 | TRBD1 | CASSSGQGGETQYF | TGTGCCAGCAGCTCCGGACAGGGCGGAGAGACCCAGTACTTC
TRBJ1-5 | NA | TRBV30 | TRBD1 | CAWSLTGNQPQHF | TGTGCCTGGAGTCTGACAGGGAATCAGCCCCAGCATTTT
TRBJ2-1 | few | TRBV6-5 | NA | CASSYSKGYEQFF | TGTGCCAGCAGTTACTCGAAGGGGTATGAGCAGTTCTTC
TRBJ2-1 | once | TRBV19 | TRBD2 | CASSFGTSGRIEQFF | TGTGCCAGTAGTTTCGGGACTAGCGGGAGGATTGAGCAGTTCTTC
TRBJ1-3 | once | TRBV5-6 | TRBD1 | CASSPTGVPGNTIYF | TGTGCCAGCAGCCCGACAGGGGTCCCTGGAAACACCATATATTTT
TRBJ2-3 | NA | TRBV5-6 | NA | CASSLGSRKYF | TGTGCCAGCAGCTTGGGATCTAGGAAGTATTTT
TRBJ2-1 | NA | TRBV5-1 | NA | CASSLTEYNEQFF | TGCGCCAGCAGCTTGACAGAATACAATGAGCAGTTCTTC
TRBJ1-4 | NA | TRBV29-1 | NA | CSVVAGQGALFF | TGCAGCGTTGTAGCAGGGCAGGGTGCTCTGTTTTTT
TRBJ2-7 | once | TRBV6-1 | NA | CASSEGIGGYEQYF | TGTGCCAGCAGTGAAGGTATAGGGGGCTACGAGCAGTACTTC
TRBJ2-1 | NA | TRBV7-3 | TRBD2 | CASSPSGRAANEQFF | TGTGCCAGCAGTCCTAGCGGGAGGGCCGCCAATGAGCAGTTCTTC
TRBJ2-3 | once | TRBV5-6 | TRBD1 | CASSVGQGSTDTQYF | TGTGCCAGCAGCGTCGGACAGGGAAGCACAGATACGCAGTATTTT
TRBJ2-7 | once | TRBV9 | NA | CASSVAGHSSYEQYF | TGTGCCAGCAGCGTAGCGGGACATAGTTCCTACGAGCAGTACTTC
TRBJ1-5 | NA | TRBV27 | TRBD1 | CASSSTGTLGNQPQHF | TGTGCCAGCAGTTCGACAGGGACGCTTGGCAATCAGCCCCAGCATTTT
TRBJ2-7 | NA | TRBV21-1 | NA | CASSSPGTRCYEQYF | TGTGCCAGCAGTTCACCAGGGACACGATGCTACGAGCAGTACTTC
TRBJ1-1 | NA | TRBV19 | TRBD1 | CASRDRGWIEAFF | TGTGCCAGCCGAGACAGGGGGTGGATTGAAGCTTTCTTT
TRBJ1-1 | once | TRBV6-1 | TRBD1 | CASSARPGQETPRGTEAFF | TGTGCCAGCAGTGCCCGGCCTGGACAGGAAACTCCGAGGGGCACTGAAGCTTTCTTT
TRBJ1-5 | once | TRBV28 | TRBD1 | CASIRQGNQPQHF | TGTGCCAGCATTAGACAGGGTAACCAGCCCCAGCATTTT
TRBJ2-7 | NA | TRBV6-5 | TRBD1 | CASSYSKGQVAYEQYF | TGTGCCAGCAGTTACTCCAAAGGACAGGTAGCCTACGAGCAGTACTTC
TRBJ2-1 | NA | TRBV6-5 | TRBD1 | CASSHDRGPHNEQFF | TGTGCCAGCAGTCACGACAGGGGACCGCACAATGAGCAGTTCTTC
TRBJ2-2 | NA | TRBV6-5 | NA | CASSYGRTANTGELFF | TGTGCCAGCAGTTACGGTAGGACAGCTAACACCGGGGAGCTGTTTTTT
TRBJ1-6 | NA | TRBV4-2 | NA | CASSRAVDNSPLHF | TGTGCCAGCAGCCGGGCAGTAGATAATTCACCCCTCCACTTT
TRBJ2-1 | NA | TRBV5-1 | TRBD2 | CASSLDTGGIRNEQFF | TGCGCCAGCAGCTTGGACACGGGAGGGATTAGAAATGAGCAGTTCTTC
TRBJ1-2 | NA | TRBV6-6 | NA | CASSRYRPDGYTF | TGTGCCAGCAGTCGCTACAGGCCTGATGGCTACACCTTC
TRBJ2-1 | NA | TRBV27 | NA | CASSPGYYNEQFF | TGTGCCAGCAGTCCGGGTTACTACAATGAGCAGTTCTTC
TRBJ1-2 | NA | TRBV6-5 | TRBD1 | CASRDRQGHYGYTF | TGTGCCAGTCGGGACAGGCAGGGGCACTATGGCTACACCTTC
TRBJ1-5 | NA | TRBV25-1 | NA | CASSPGGGNQPQHF | TGTGCCAGCAGTCCGGGGGGCGGCAATCAGCCCCAGCATTTT
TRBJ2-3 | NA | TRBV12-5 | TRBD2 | CASGSWREGSDTQYF | TGTGCTAGTGGCAGTTGGCGGGAGGGTTCAGATACGCAGTATTTT
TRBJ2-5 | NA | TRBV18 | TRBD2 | CASSPTAGARETQYF | TGTGCCAGCTCACCAACAGCGGGGGCGAGGGAGACCCAGTACTTC
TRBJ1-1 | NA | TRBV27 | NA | CASSLSPSRRQGYTEAFF | TGTGCCAGCAGTTTATCGCCCTCTAGGAGGCAGGGGTACACTGAAGCTTTCTTT
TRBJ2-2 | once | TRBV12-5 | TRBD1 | CASTPGGVGNTGELFF | TGTGCTAGTACCCCAGGGGGCGTCGGGAACACCGGGGAGCTGTTTTTT
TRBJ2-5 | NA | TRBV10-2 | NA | CASRGGPGAGWQETQYF | TGCGCCAGCCGAGGGGGTCCCGGGGCTGGGTGGCAAGAGACCCAGTACTTC
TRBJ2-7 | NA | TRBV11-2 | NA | CASSRVEIFPYEQYF | TGTGCCAGCAGCCGAGTTGAGATTTTTCCCTACGAGCAGTACTTC
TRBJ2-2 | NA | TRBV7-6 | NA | CASSLWPTGELFF | TGTGCCAGCAGCTTGTGGCCAACCGGGGAGCTGTTTTTT
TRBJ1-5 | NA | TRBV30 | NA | CAWSQDTLNQPQHF | TGTGCCTGGAGCCAAGACACCCTCAATCAGCCCCAGCATTTT
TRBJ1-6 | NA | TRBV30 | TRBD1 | CAWGGQVNSPLHF | TGTGCCTGGGGAGGACAGGTTAATTCACCCCTCCACTTT
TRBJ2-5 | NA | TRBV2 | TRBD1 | CASRDGTGGFEETQYF | TGTGCCAGCAGAGACGGGACAGGGGGATTTGAAGAGACCCAGTACTTC
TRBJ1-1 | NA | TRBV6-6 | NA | CASSLEEAFF | TGTGCCAGCAGTTTGGAGGAAGCTTTCTTT
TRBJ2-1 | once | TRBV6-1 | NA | CASRPGDNEQFF | TGTGCCAGCAGGCCGGGGGACAATGAGCAGTTCTTC
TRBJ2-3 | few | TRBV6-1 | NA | CASREGGTASTDTQYF | TGTGCCAGCCGGGAAGGCGGGACAGCTAGCACAGATACGCAGTATTTT
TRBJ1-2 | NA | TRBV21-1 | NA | CASSRQSLYGYTF | TGTGCCAGCAGCAGACAGAGCTTATATGGCTACACCTTC
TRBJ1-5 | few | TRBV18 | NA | CASSPGQSVLGQPQHF | TGTGCCAGCTCTCCAGGACAGTCGGTCCTGGGTCAGCCCCAGCATTTT
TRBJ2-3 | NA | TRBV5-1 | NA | CASEQGGTADTQYF | TGCGCCAGCGAGCAAGGGGGGACAGCAGATACGCAGTATTTT
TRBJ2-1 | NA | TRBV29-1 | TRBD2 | CSAGVAGGYEQFF | TGCAGCGCCGGAGTAGCGGGAGGCTATGAGCAGTTCTTC
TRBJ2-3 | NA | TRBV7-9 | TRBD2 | CASSTWTSGYTDTQYF | TGTGCCAGCAGCACCTGGACTAGCGGCTACACAGATACGCAGTATTTT
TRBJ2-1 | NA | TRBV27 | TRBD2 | CASSLWVTSGRNNEQFF | TGTGCCAGCAGTTTATGGGTTACTAGCGGGAGAAACAATGAGCAGTTCTTC
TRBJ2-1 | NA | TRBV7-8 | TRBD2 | CASSLGLALRDEQFF | TGTGCCAGCAGCTTAGGACTAGCTCTTCGGGATGAGCAGTTCTTC
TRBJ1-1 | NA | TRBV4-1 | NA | CASSQTTGKDTEAFF | TGCGCCAGCAGCCAAACAACAGGGAAGGACACTGAAGCTTTCTTT